A single sample gave rise to the 10 T cell receptor beta chains below, sequenced in a study of CXCR3-negative and CXCR3-positive naive CD8 T cells. Study-level findings and limits: CXCR3-positive naive cells had more hydrophobic TRB CDR3s than CXCR3-negative naive cells.

These receptors lack a known antigen. UMI labels and 5' RACE were used to prepare the TRB cDNA libraries. One entry per CDR3 protein, without DNA, is what TCRdb gives after re-calling the 5' RACE reads. The table for this sample gives roughly 60,000 distinct CDR3 sequences. The sequenced material came from naive CXCR3+ CD8+ T cells from blood. The subset denotes: CD45RO-CCR7+CD27+CD95- naive CD8+ T cells expressing CXCR3 (TNR3+). The receptors shown here come from a human donor in good health. Some clones in this sample may be carry-over from other donors' samples.

The chain is built from TRBV20-1 and TRBJ2-3; the TCRdb call, TRBD2, lacks DNA for checking. This CDR3 is 15 amino acids long. Germline V lookup: CDR1 DFQATT, CDR2 SNEGSKA (reference sequence). The CDR3 loop is CSASSTAGRGDTQYF.

V usage is TRBV25-1 and J usage is TRBJ2-3; TCRdb lists TRBD2, though no DNA is available to test this call. CDR1 is MGHDK and CDR2 is SYGVNS in the germline V gene. This CDR3 contains 15 residues. The CDR3 is CASHKTSGRTDTQYF.

The gene calls are TRBV6-5 and TRBJ2-7; no DNA is available, so the TRBD2 call from TCRdb remains unchecked. Germline V gene data show CDR1 as MNHEY and CDR2 as SVGAGI. The CDR3 length is 17 residues. CDR3 region: CASSYSPGLAGPYEQYF.

The chain joins TRBV6-5 to TRBJ2-1; TCRdb proposes TRBD2, but this gene call is untestable without DNA. The CDR3 contains 15 residues. In germline, CDR1 is MNHEY, CDR2 SVGAGI. The CDR3 region is CASSYSGGASNEQFF.

J is TRBJ2-1 and V is TRBV6-5; checking the TCRdb D call of TRBD1 is not possible without DNA. This CDR3 region has 15 residues. Germline CDR1 reads MNHEY; CDR2 reads SVGAGI. The CDR3 sequence: CASTTGTGGYNEQFF.

CDR3 amino acids: CASSQEESRRAEAFF. The chain carries TRBV4-3 and TRBJ1-1. Germline V gives CDR1 LGHNA, CDR2 YSLEER. The CDR3 has 15 amino acids.

The chain couples TRBV9 to TRBJ1-2; there is no DNA to check the TCRdb D call of TRBD1. The CDR3 runs to 15 residues. The germline V gene encodes CDR1 SGDLS and CDR2 YYNGEE. Here the CDR3 reads CASSATPGANYGYTF.

J is TRBJ1-6 and V is TRBV7-3. The CDR3 loop spans 16 amino acids. Germline CDR1 reads SGHTA; CDR2 reads FQGTGA. The CDR3 protein is CASSLQGGSYNSPLHF.

This chain links TRBV20-1 with TRBJ2-7. In germline, CDR1 is DFQATT, CDR2 SNEGSKA (reference sequence). The CDR3 length is 12 residues. The CDR3 spells CSARDVEYEQYF.

CDR3 sequence reads: CASSLAGNQPQHF. The rearrangement uses TRBV5-1 and TRBJ1-5. The V gene's germline CDR1 is SGHRS and CDR2 YFSETQ. This CDR3 region has 13 residues.